These 5 T cell receptor beta chains were sequenced from one sample in a study of spatial heterogeneity in lung cancer. TCRdb re-analysed the 5' RACE reads in MiXCR, keeping a single row per CDR3 protein. The table includes more than 35,000 distinct CDR3 sequences, roughly 4.9% detected once. Time point indicated: sample taken at primary tumor resection. The sample here was PBMCs, taken at surgery. Receptors were obtained from a female donor with early-stage non-small cell lung cancer.

This clonotype occurred many times. The J gene is TRBJ1-2, the V gene TRBV7-9, with 8 bases that match TRBD1. Germline V gene lookup returns CDR1 SEHNR and CDR2 FQNEAQ (reference sequence). CDR3 size: 14 residues. The V gene end was trimmed by 5 bases and the J gene end by 6 bases; junction bases not matched to a gene: 8. Here the CDR3 DNA reads TGTGCCAGCAGCCCCACTGGACAGGGAAATGGCTACACCTTC. Translation gives CASSPTGQGNGYTF.

This clonotype was counted at least ten times. The chain combines TRBV24-1 with TRBJ1-1; maybe TRBD1 (6 bases). This CDR3 has 15 amino acids. Trimming pared 3 bases from V and 6 bases from J, leaving 16 bases between. Germline-derived CDR1 and CDR2 are KGHDR and SFDVKD. The CDR3 sequence: CATSDPAGGSPEAFF. CDR3 sequence (DNA): TGTGCCACCAGTGATCCGGCTGGGGGCTCCCCTGAAGCTTTCTTT.

This clonotype appeared many times. V gene TRBV20-1 combines with J gene TRBJ2-2, with no clear D. Germline assignment: CDR1 DFQATT and CDR2 SNEGSKA (reference sequence). The V gene lost 5 bases and the J gene lost 0 bases, with 7 bases spanning the gap. The CDR3 totals 13 residues. DNA of the CDR3: TGCAGTGCTGGTACATCGAACACCGGGGAGCTGTTTTTT. Amino acid sequence: CSAGTSNTGELFF.

This clonotype appeared many times. The V gene is TRBV3-1, the J gene TRBJ2-2; D remains unclear. CDR1 and CDR2 (germline): LGHDT, YNNKEL (reference sequence). The CDR3 has 14 residues. Trimming pared 5 bases from V and 0 bases from J, leaving 7 bases between. CDR3 sequence reads: CASSDDANTGELFF. The CDR3 DNA sequence: TGTGCCAGCAGCGATGACGCGAACACCGGGGAGCTGTTTTTT.

This clonotype showed up just a few times. The gene calls are TRBV20-1 and TRBJ1-2; maybe TRBD1 (5 bases). V lost 1 base, J lost 8 bases, and 17 bases lay in between. The CDR3 covers 14 residues. Germline CDR1 DFQATT, CDR2 SNEGSKA (reference sequence). The CDR3 is CSARVTERFKGYTF. The CDR3 nucleotides read TGCAGTGCTAGAGTGACAGAGCGGTTTAAGGGCTACACCTTC.